Listed here are 25 T cell receptor beta chains from one sample, sequenced in a study of blood T cell repertoires in COVID-19. Repertoires were generated with immunoSEQ multiplex PCR, while TCRdb's copy carries only in-frame clones and drops some. The sample yields about 180,000 clones, approximately 86% seen once. Sequenced input: peripheral blood. All receptors come from a man aged 50 to 60 with active or convalescent COVID-19.

The genes are TRBV5-1 and TRBJ1-3, with a tentative D call TRBD1 (5 bases). CDR3 size: 15 residues. The germline V and J ends were trimmed by 0 bases and 7 bases, with 14 bases remaining between them. Germline assignment: CDR1 SGHRS and CDR2 YFSETQ. The CDR3: CASSLVGPGENTIYF. CDR3 bases: TGCGCCAGCAGCTTGGTCGGGCCGGGGGAGAACACCATATATTTT.

This clone has only a few counts. The chain links TRBV7-2 to TRBJ2-7; TRBD1 might be the D (5 bases). CDR1 and CDR2 (germline): SGHTA, FQGNSA. The V and J ends lost 4 bases and 0 bases respectively, with 10 bases between them. The CDR3 sequence is 14 residues long. CDR3 nucleotides: TGTGCCAGCAGCTCGGCGACAGTCTCCTACGAGCAGTACTTC. Protein: CASSSATVSYEQYF.

The V and J genes are TRBV5-1 and TRBJ2-7; the D gene is possibly TRBD1 (5 bases). Trimming shortened V by 3 bases and J by 0 bases, and 13 bases separated the two germline ends. This CDR3 spans 15 amino acids. CDR1 SGHRS and CDR2 YFSETQ come from the germline V gene. The CDR3 bases are TGCGCCAGCAGCTCATCAGCAGACAGCTCCTACGAGCAGTACTTC. Translated: CASSSSADSSYEQYF.

The V gene is TRBV19, the J gene TRBJ1-5; D not certain. The V and J ends lost 3 bases and 2 bases respectively, with 8 bases between them. CDR3 length: 14 residues. CDR1 and CDR2 (germline): LNHDA, SQIVND (reference sequence). CDR3 in DNA: TGTGCCAGTAGTATGGTGAGGGGCAATCAGCCCCAGCATTTT. It encodes CASSMVRGNQPQHF.

The chain links TRBV11-2 to TRBJ2-7; D call uncertain. Germline lookup yields CDR1 SGHAT and CDR2 FQNNGV. The CDR3 loop spans 13 amino acids. The V end lost 4 bases, the J end lost 3 bases, and 10 bases lay between the germline ends. The CDR3 nucleotides are TGTGCCAGCAGCTCCCCACTGAGCTACGAGCAGTACTTC. Its translation is CASSSPLSYEQYF.

The chain combines TRBV5-1 with TRBJ1-4; 7 positions match TRBD1. CDR3 length: 13 residues. J gave up 4 bases and V 6 bases, and 3 bases lay outside the gene matches. CDR1 is SGHRS and CDR2 is YFSETQ in the germline V gene. CDR3 sequence reads: CASTRDSNEKLFF. CDR3 bases: TGCGCCAGCACCCGGGACAGTAATGAAAAACTGTTTTTT. Variable domain in full (rest from reference TRBV5-1 and TRBJ1-4): KAGVTQTPRYLIKTRGQQVTLSCSPISGHRSVSWYQQTPGQGLQFLFEYFSETQRNKGNFPGRFSGRQFSNSRSEMNVSTLELGDSALYLCASTRDSNEKLFFGSGTQLSVL.

This sequence joins TRBV3-1 (or the pseudogene TRBV3-2) and TRBJ2-3, with D possibly TRBD2 on 6 matching bases. V lost 0 bases to trimming and J lost 1 base, with 11 bases between them. The CDR3 totals 16 residues. Per the germline V gene, CDR1 is LGHDT and CDR2 is YNNKEL (reference sequence). DNA of the CDR3: TGTGCCAGCAGCCAAGATTCGTGGGGGGGCACAGATACGCAGTATTTT. It yields the protein CASSQDSWGGTDTQYF.

The chain couples TRBV5-1 to TRBJ2-7; 7 positions match TRBD1. V shed 2 bases, J shed 4 bases, and the junction held 0 bases outside the gene matches. Germline assignment: CDR1 SGHRS and CDR2 YFSETQ. The length of the CDR3 is 12 residues. In nucleotides, the CDR3 is TGCGCCAGCAGCTTACAGGGGTACGAGCAGTACTTC. It yields the protein CASSLQGYEQYF.

V usage is TRBV12-3 or TRBV12-4 and J usage is TRBJ2-7; no clear D gene. V gave up 6 bases and J gave up 1 base, with 10 bases separating them. The CDR3 has 13 amino acids. For the CDR3, the DNA is TGTGCCAGCAGCCTATCCGGTTCCTACGAGCAGTACTTC. It encodes CASSLSGSYEQYF.

CDR3 amino acids: CASSNHPGEAFF. The CDR3 region has the DNA TGTGCCAGCAGTAATCACCCAGGGGAAGCTTTCTTT. V and J are TRBV6-5 and TRBJ1-1; D possibly corresponds to TRBD1 (5 bases). The CDR3 has 12 amino acids. Trimming removed 5 bases from V and 8 bases from J, with 12 bases in between. Germline CDR1 and CDR2: MNHEY and SVGAGI.

The chain employs TRBV6-2 or TRBV6-3 and TRBJ2-5; 8 positions agree with TRBD2. Germline V CDR1 and CDR2: MNHEY, SVGEGT. V trimming: 6 bases; J trimming: 5 bases; junction bases outside the gene matches: 14. The CDR3 runs 16 residues. As DNA, the CDR3 is TGTGCCAGCAGCCGAGGCAGGGGCGGGAGGTCGGAGACCCAGTACTTC. It translates to CASSRGRGGRSETQYF.

In DNA form, the CDR3 reads TGTGCCAGCAGTTATGCGACGGGTAACTATGGCTACACCTTC. Translation: CASSYATGNYGYTF. The V gene is TRBV7-2, the J gene TRBJ1-2; D is unclear. This CDR3 contains 14 residues. Germline CDR1 SGHTA, CDR2 FQGNSA. Trimming took off 6 bases at V and 1 base at J, with 12 bases between the two ends. Full variable domain (remainder filled in from reference TRBV7-2 and TRBJ1-2): GAGVSQSPSNKVTEKGKDVELRCDPISGHTALYWYRQSLGQGLEFLIYFQGNSAPDKSGLPSDRFSAERTGGSVSTLTIQRTQQEDSAVYLCASSYATGNYGYTFGSGTRLTVV.

V is TRBV30 and J is TRBJ1-6; tentative D call: TRBD1 (6 bases). Germline V lookup: CDR1 GTSNPN, CDR2 SVGIG (reference sequence). V was shortened by 0 bases and J by 7 bases, with 10 bases between the two germline ends. There are 14 residues in the CDR3. CDR3 loop: CAWSVGQLNSPLHF. The CDR3 nucleotides are TGTGCCTGGAGTGTGGGACAACTAAATTCACCCCTCCACTTT.

This clone turned up a few times. The gene calls are TRBV20-1 and TRBJ1-2; TRBD1 matches at 7 bases. Trimming at V came to 2 bases and at J to 14 bases, leaving 8 bases not matched to a gene. Germline V gene data show CDR1 as DFQATT and CDR2 as SNEGSKA (reference sequence). This CDR3 has 11 residues. CDR3 residues: CSARSPGGETF. The CDR3 DNA reads TGCAGTGCTAGATCCCCAGGGGGAGAGACCTTC.

This clone was observed once. The chain uses TRBV28 and TRBJ2-7, with 13 nucleotides matching TRBD2. This CDR3 has 15 residues. Germline V gene sequence: CDR1 MDHEN, CDR2 SYDVKM. The V segment lost 6 bases and the J segment 6 bases; nucleotides outside the gene matches: 8. The CDR3 reads CASRKGGLAGLEQYF. The CDR3, as DNA: TGTGCCAGCAGAAAAGGGGGACTAGCGGGGCTCGAGCAGTACTTC.

V is TRBV2 and J is TRBJ2-7, with TRBD1 identical over 7 bases. Germline CDR1 reads SNHLY; CDR2 reads FYNNEI. V shed 7 bases and J 3 bases; nucleotides not matched to a gene: 6. The CDR3 is made up of 13 amino acids. The CDR3 loop reads CASNRDSNYEQYF. The CDR3 nucleotides read TGTGCCAGCAATCGGGACAGCAACTACGAGCAGTACTTC.

The rearrangement uses TRBV19 and TRBJ2-5; D is perhaps TRBD1 (6 bases). The V end lost 6 bases, the J end lost 4 bases, and 18 bases lay between the germline ends. Germline assignment: CDR1 LNHDA and CDR2 SQIVND (reference sequence). This CDR3 spans 15 amino acids. The CDR3, as DNA: TGTGCCAGTAGAAGGGCCAAGGGGGTGGGAGAGACCCAGTACTTC. Protein sequence: CASRRAKGVGETQYF. The full variable domain, in which reference TRBV19 and TRBJ2-5 provide the parts outside the CDR3, is DGGITQSPKYLFRKEGQNVTLSCEQNLNHDAMYWYRQDPGQGLRLIYYSQIVNDFQKGDIAEGYSVSREKKESFPLTVTSAQKNPTAFYLCASRRAKGVGETQYFGPGTRLLVL.

This chain uses TRBV2 with TRBJ1-1; D ambiguous. The ends were cut back, 1 base at V and 2 bases at J, with 5 bases in the middle. Germline CDR1 reads SNHLY; CDR2 reads FYNNEI. The CDR3 covers 13 residues. CDR3: CASSEDSNTEAFF. The CDR3 DNA reads TGTGCCAGCAGTGAAGACTCTAACACTGAAGCTTTCTTT.

The rearrangement joins TRBV9 to TRBJ1-6; 7 bases line up with TRBD1. The V and J ends lost 2 bases and 6 bases, in that order; junction bases with no gene match: 5. From germline, CDR1 is SGDLS and CDR2 YYNGEE. This CDR3 is built from 15 residues. The CDR3 DNA sequence: TGTGCCAGCAGCGTTTCCGGGACAGCTAATTCACCCCTCCACTTT. Its protein product is CASSVSGTANSPLHF.

The chain is built from TRBV9 and TRBJ1-5; 8 bases line up with TRBD1. CDR1 and CDR2 from the germline V gene are SGDLS and YYNGEE. Losses at the gene ends were 1 base for V and 7 bases for J; bases not matched to a gene: 16. CDR3 length equals 18 residues. The CDR3 DNA reads TGTGCCAGCAGCGTAAAGGGGGAGGCAGGGGGCGCAAACCAGCCCCAGCATTTT. This translates into CASSVKGEAGGANQPQHF.

V and J are TRBV24-1 and TRBJ2-7; 13 nucleotides agree with TRBD2. With V trimmed by 4 bases and J by 1 base, 3 bases remained unmatched. Germline assignment: CDR1 KGHDR and CDR2 SFDVKD. The CDR3 contains 16 residues. This CDR3 is CATSDTSGRGSYEQYF. The CDR3 DNA reads as TGTGCCACCAGTGACACTAGCGGGAGGGGTTCCTACGAGCAGTACTTC.

This chain connects TRBV6-1 to TRBJ1-1; D call uncertain. V was trimmed by 3 bases and J by 1 base, leaving 15 bases between them. CDR3 size: 16 residues. Germline V gene sequence: CDR1 MNHNS, CDR2 SASEGT. The CDR3 DNA reads TGTGCCAGCAGTGACGGAGGCGGGTCATCGAACACTGAAGCTTTCTTT. It yields the protein CASSDGGGSSNTEAFF.

As concerns this clone: An end of the junction does not agree with germline; a read error may underlie this. J is TRBJ1-1 and V is TRBV7-3; TRBD1 is a possible D gene (6 bases). The CDR3 sequence is 13 residues long. Germline V CDR1 and CDR2: SGHTA, FQGTGA. Here the CDR3 reads CASSSQRDTEAFF. The CDR3, as DNA: TGTGCCAGCAGCTCACAGAGGGACACCGAAGCTTTCTTT.

This clone came up once. This rearrangement joins TRBV19 to TRBJ2-7, with TRBD2 as a possible D gene (5 bases). The V end was cut by 0 bases, the J end by 6 bases, with 21 bases between. Germline assignment: CDR1 LNHDA and CDR2 SQIVND (reference sequence). This CDR3 is built from 17 residues. The DNA for the CDR3 is TGTGCCAGTAGTATAGATGCCGTTTTCGGGTCGGGGTCCGAGCAGTACTTC. This translates into CASSIDAVFGSGSEQYF.

The chain combines TRBV25-1 with TRBJ1-2; no clear D. V shed 0 bases and J shed 6 bases, with 11 bases lying between them. The V gene's germline CDR1 is MGHDK and CDR2 SYGVNS. The CDR3 has 14 amino acids. Here the CDR3 DNA reads TGTGCCAGCAGTGAATATCCGGCGGGCGATGGCTACACCTTC. Amino acid sequence: CASSEYPAGDGYTF.